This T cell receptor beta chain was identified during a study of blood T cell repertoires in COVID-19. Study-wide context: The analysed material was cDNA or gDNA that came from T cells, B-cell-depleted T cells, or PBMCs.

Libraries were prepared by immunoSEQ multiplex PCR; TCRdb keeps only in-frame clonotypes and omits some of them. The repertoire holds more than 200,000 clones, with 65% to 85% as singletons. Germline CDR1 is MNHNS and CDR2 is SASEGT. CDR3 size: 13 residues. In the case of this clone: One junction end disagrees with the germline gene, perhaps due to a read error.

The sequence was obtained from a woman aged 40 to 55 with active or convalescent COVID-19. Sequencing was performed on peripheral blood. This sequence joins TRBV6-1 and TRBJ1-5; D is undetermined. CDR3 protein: CASTEGGNQPQHF. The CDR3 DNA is TGTGCCAGCACTGAAGGAGGGAATCAGCCCCAGCATTTT.